The 13 T cell receptor beta chains reported below all come from one sample, sequenced in a study of spatial heterogeneity in lung cancer. Study-wide points: Expanded intratumoral alpha and beta TCR counts tracked tumor mutation counts.

The sample's time point: sample taken at primary tumor resection. TCRdb redid the calling of the 5' RACE reads with MiXCR, one entry per CDR3 protein. Altogether 7,500 to 10,000 distinct CDR3 sequences are present, 14% being singletons, with the ten largest covering around an eighth. These TCRs' antigens remain unknown. The sequenced sample was lung tumor tissue, obtained at surgery. The receptors here all came from a male donor with early-stage non-small cell lung cancer.

The sample holds many counts of this clonotype. The chain couples TRBV6-5 to TRBJ2-2; D perhaps matches TRBD2 (5 bases). Germline-derived CDR1 and CDR2 are MNHEY and SVGAGI. This CDR3 comprises 17 residues. V lost 2 bases, J lost 0 bases, and 13 bases lay in between. In DNA form, the CDR3 reads TGTGCCAGCAGTTACAGGAGGCGGGCGACGAACACCGGGGAGCTGTTTTTT. It yields the protein CASSYRRRATNTGELFF.

This chain links TRBV18 with TRBJ2-2, with D unclear. The CDR3 is made up of 14 amino acids. Trimming removed 0 bases from V and 4 bases from J, with 6 bases in between. Germline V lookup: CDR1 KGHSH, CDR2 LQKENI. In nucleotides, the CDR3 is TGTGCCAGCTCACCACCAACACCCACCGGGGAGCTGTTTTTT. Its translation: CASSPPTPTGELFF.

Judged by abundance, this clonotype is medium-sized. This sequence joins TRBV2 and TRBJ1-2; D not resolved. CDR1 and CDR2 (germline): SNHLY, FYNNEI. V was pared by 10 bases and J by 4 bases, with 13 bases between. The CDR3 has 12 amino acids. The CDR3 DNA reads as TGTGCCACCGCGTCCTCATTCTATGGCTACACCTTC. It translates to CATASSFYGYTF.

The table lists this clonotype with many counts. The chain carries TRBV10-3 and TRBJ2-7; perhaps TRBD2 as D (5 bases). This CDR3 has 15 amino acids. The germline V and J ends were trimmed by 4 bases and 0 bases, with 13 bases remaining between them. Germline CDR1 ENHRY, CDR2 SYGVKD. This CDR3 reads CAISGSEDSSYEQYF. In nucleotides, the CDR3 is TGTGCCATCAGTGGATCGGAGGATAGCTCCTACGAGCAGTACTTC.

The sample holds many counts of this clonotype. The chain uses TRBV18 and TRBJ1-4; D gene unclear. The CDR3 is 13 amino acids. Trimming shortened V by 2 bases and J by 7 bases, and 8 bases separated the two germline ends. Germline assignment: CDR1 KGHSH and CDR2 LQKENI. Written as DNA, the CDR3 is TGTGCCAGCTCACCAAGATCATTTGAAAAACTGTTTTTT. It codes for CASSPRSFEKLFF.

This clonotype was observed many times. The chain is built from TRBV20-1 and TRBJ2-3, with D possibly matching TRBD2 (6 bases). V dropped 0 bases and J dropped 2 bases, with 12 bases sitting between them. Germline V CDR1 and CDR2: DFQATT, SNEGSKA (reference sequence). The CDR3 loop spans 15 amino acids. In nucleotides, the CDR3 is TGCAGTGCTAGAGATCCGGGACTCCCCACAGATACGCAGTATTTT. It translates to CSARDPGLPTDTQYF.

In its sample, this clonotype was seen many times. J is TRBJ2-1 and V is TRBV7-9; no clear D. This CDR3 is built from 13 residues. In germline, CDR1 is SEHNR, CDR2 FQNEAQ (reference sequence). Trimming took 1 base from V and 12 from J, leaving 13 bases between them. The CDR3 DNA reads as TGTGCCAGCAGCTTAGGGGCGGCCCGATGGCAGTTCTTC. It codes for CASSLGAARWQFF.

This clonotype has at least ten counts. The V gene is TRBV18, the J gene TRBJ2-1, with a possible D match to TRBD2 (5 bases). CDR3 length: 15 amino acids. Germline lookup yields CDR1 KGHSH and CDR2 LQKENI. The V end lost 3 bases, the J end lost 3 bases, and 12 bases lay between the germline ends. Written as DNA, the CDR3 is TGTGCCAGCTCACCCCCAGCGGTGGTCTACAATGAGCAGTTCTTC. Amino acids: CASSPPAVVYNEQFF.

This chain's CDR3 is CASSIDTNTEAFF. The CDR3 DNA sequence: TGTGCCAGCAGCATTGACACGAACACTGAAGCTTTCTTT. This sequence joins TRBV11-1 and TRBJ1-1; no reliable D call. The CDR3 has 13 amino acids. Germline values: CDR1 SGHAT, CDR2 FQDESV (reference sequence). V lost 5 bases, J lost 1 base, and 8 bases lay in between.

The V gene is TRBV27, the J gene TRBJ1-5; the D is unclear. Trimming took off 6 bases at V and 8 bases at J, with 11 bases between the two ends. Germline-derived CDR1 and CDR2 are MNHEY and SMNVEV (reference sequence). The CDR3 length is 12 residues. The CDR3 sequence: CASSLLGEPQHF. In DNA form, the CDR3 reads TGTGCCAGCAGCCTCCTTGGAGAGCCCCAGCATTTT.

In its sample, this clonotype was seen many times. The CDR3 nucleotides read TGTGCCAGCAGCAAGGGACTAGCGGGAGCATTTGCCGACTCCTACAATGAGCAGTTCTTC. It yields the protein CASSKGLAGAFADSYNEQFF. The genes are TRBV5-5 and TRBJ2-1; TRBD2 aligns across 14 bases. The CDR3 runs to 20 residues. CDR1 and CDR2 from the germline V gene are SGHKS and YYEKEE (reference sequence). V lost 4 bases, J lost 0 bases, and 12 bases stayed unmatched. Full variable domain (missing parts from reference TRBV5-5 and TRBJ2-1): DAGVTQSPTHLIKTRGQQVTLRCSPISGHKSVSWYQQVLGQGPQFIFQYYEKEERGRGNFPDRFSARQFPNYSSELNVNALLLGDSALYLCASSKGLAGAFADSYNEQFFGPGTRLTVL.

The rearrangement uses TRBV7-8 and TRBJ1-2; TRBD1 might be the D (5 bases). Germline V gene lookup returns CDR1 SGHVS and CDR2 FQNEAQ. This CDR3 spans 15 amino acids. Trimming stripped 5 bases from V and 0 bases from J, with 13 bases between. The CDR3, as DNA: TGTGCCAGCAGCACCGACAGCCAACCTAACTATGGCTACACCTTC. This encodes CASSTDSQPNYGYTF.

This clonotype is labeled medium-sized (0.01 to 0.1%). The V and J genes are TRBV6-1 and TRBJ1-1; 9 bases agree with TRBD1. The CDR3 spans 16 residues. Germline V gene lookup returns CDR1 MNHNS and CDR2 SASEGT. Trimming cost V 6 bases and J 7 bases; bases outside gene matches: 15. CDR3 amino acids: CASSDITTGGLGEAFF. The CDR3 bases are TGTGCCAGCAGCGATATCACGACAGGGGGATTAGGTGAAGCTTTCTTT.